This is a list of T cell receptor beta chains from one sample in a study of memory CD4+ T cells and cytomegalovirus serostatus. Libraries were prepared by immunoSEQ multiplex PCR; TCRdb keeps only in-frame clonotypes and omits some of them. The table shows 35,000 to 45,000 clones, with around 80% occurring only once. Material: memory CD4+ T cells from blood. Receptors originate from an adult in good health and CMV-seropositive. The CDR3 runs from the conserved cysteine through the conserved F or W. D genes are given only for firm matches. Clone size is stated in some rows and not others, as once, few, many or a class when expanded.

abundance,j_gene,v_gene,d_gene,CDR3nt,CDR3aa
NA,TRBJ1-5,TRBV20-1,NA,TGCAGTGCCCCGTCTGGGGAGTCCCAGCATTTT,CSAPSGESQHF
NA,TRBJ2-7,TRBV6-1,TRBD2,TGTGCCGCGGCTAGCGGGACCTACGAGCAGTACTTC,CAAASGTYEQYF
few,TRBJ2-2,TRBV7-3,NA,TGTGCCAGCAGCTTAGGTTTAGGGCGCGACACCGGGGAGCTGTTTTTT,CASSLGLGRDTGELFF
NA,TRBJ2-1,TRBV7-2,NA,TGTGCCAGCAGCTCCGACACCGGCAATGAGCAGTTCTTC,CASSSDTGNEQFF
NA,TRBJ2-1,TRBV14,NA,TGTGCCAGCAGCCAAGAACGGGGGCGGCTGGATAAGGAGCAGTTCTTC,CASSQERGRLDKEQFF
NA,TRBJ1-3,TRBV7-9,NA,TGTGCCAGCAGCTTAAGTCTCTCTGGAAACACCATATATTTT,CASSLSLSGNTIYF
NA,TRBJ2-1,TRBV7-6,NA,TGTGCCAGCAGCCAGATCAGTCGAGGCAATGAGCAGTTCTTC,CASSQISRGNEQFF
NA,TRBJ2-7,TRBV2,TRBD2,TGTGCCAGCAGTCCCGGGACTAGCGGGAGTGGTTACGAGCAGTACTTC,CASSPGTSGSGYEQYF
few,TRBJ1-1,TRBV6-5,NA,TGTGCCAGCAGTTACTCGGCGGGGCTGGATCGCTCTGAAGCTTTCTTT,CASSYSAGLDRSEAFF
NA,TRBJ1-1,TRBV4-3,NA,TGCGCCAGCAGCCAAGACAGGGACACTGAAGCTTTCTTT,CASSQDRDTEAFF
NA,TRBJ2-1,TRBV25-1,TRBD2,TGTGCCAGCAGTGAATCTCAGCGGGGGAGCTCCTACAATGAGCAGTTCTTC,CASSESQRGSSYNEQFF
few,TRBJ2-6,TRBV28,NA,TGTGCCAGCAGCACGAGAGTTCAGGGGGATAGCGGGATATCTGGGGCCAACGTCCTGACTTTC,CASSTRVQGDSGISGANVLTF
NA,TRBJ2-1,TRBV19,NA,TGTGCCAGTAGTAGTAGGGCGCGGGGCAATGAGCAGTTCTTC,CASSSRARGNEQFF
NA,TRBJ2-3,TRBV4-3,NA,TGCGCCAGCAGCCAAGACCTCGCGGCGAGATCTGTGTATTTT,CASSQDLAARSVYF
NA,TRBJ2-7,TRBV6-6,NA,TGTGCCAGCAGTGCGGGGTGGGACAGCTCCTACGAGCAGTACTTC,CASSAGWDSSYEQYF
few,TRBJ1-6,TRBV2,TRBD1,TGTGCCAGCAGTCCTGGACAGGGTGATGGTAATTCACCCCTCCACTTT,CASSPGQGDGNSPLHF
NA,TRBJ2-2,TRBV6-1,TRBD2,TGTGCCAGCACCCTAGCGGGGAGGAGCGGGGAGCTGTTTTTT,CASTLAGRSGELFF
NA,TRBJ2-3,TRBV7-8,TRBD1,TGTGCCAGCAGCGGGACGACAGGGTTTACAACAGATACGCAGTATTTT,CASSGTTGFTTDTQYF
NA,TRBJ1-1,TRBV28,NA,TGTGCCAGCATCGCAAACCCCCAGGGACGGGCTGAAGCTTTCTTT,CASIANPQGRAEAFF
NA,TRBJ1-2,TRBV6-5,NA,TGTGCCAGCAGATCAACAGGGAAGGGCTACACCTTC,CASRSTGKGYTF
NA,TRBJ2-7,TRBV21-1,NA,TGTGCCAGATTACGGTGGACCGAAACCGAGCAGTACTTC,CARLRWTETEQYF
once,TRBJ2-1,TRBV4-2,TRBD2,TGTGCCAGCAGCCACGGCCTTAGCGGGGCGGCATCGAGCAATGAGCAGTTCTTC,CASSHGLSGAASSNEQFF
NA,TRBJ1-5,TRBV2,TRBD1,TGTGCCAGCGGGGGGGACAGGGCAGGCCAGCCCCAGCATTTT,CASGGDRAGQPQHF
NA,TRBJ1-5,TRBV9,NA,TGTGCCAGCAGCGTAGGTTCGGGACCGCAGTGGGATCAGCCCCAGCATTTT,CASSVGSGPQWDQPQHF
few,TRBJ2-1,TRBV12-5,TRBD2,TGTGCTAGTGGTTTGGGACTAGCGGGTTACAATGAGCAGTTCTTC,CASGLGLAGYNEQFF
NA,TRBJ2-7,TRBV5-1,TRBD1,TGCGCCAGCAGCTCCGGGACAGGAGGGGGCGAGCAGTACTTC,CASSSGTGGGEQYF